This T cell receptor beta chain was sequenced during a study of coeliac disease. The study's findings and limits: Control samples showed higher TRB and TRG clonality than intraepithelial and lamina propria samples in active celiac disease.

Each fraction contributed one 500,000-cell aliquot for sequencing. The data were produced by immunoSEQ multiplex PCR, yet TCRdb's version contains in-frame clones alone and is incomplete. The sample records several thousand clones, less than 70% being singletons. Remarks on this clone: What it binds is not known.

V lost 3 bases and J 5 bases, leaving 20 bases between the germline ends. CDR3 length: 16 amino acids. CDR1 is SGDLS and CDR2 is YYNGEE in the germline V gene. Specimen: intraepithelial lymphocytes from the gut. The chain recombines TRBV9 with TRBJ1-2; possible D gene TRBD1, 5 bases. This clonotype was obtained from a woman aged 18-30 years with active celiac disease. CDR3 nucleotides: TGTGCCAGCAGCGCGGGAGGGGCTGGGCCTAGGTATGGCTACACCTTC. The encoded protein is CASSAGGAGPRYGYTF.